A selection of T cell receptor beta chains follows, all from one sample in a study of blood T cells in healthy people across ages. A single record per CDR3 protein comes from TCRdb applying MiXCR to the 5' RACE reads. The table has 790,000 or so distinct CDR3 sequences, roughly 56% seen once. Input material: blood. These receptor sequences come from a man aged 35 to 55 in good health. The conserved cysteine and the conserved F or W are not part of the CDR3 here.

V	J	CDR3
TRBV14	TRBJ2-1	ASSFRGGGEQF
TRBV18	TRBJ2-7	ASSPFSGRVHEQY
TRBV29-1	NA	SVGEGYEQY
TRBV9	TRBJ2-5	ASSAHGQGAQKTQY
TRBV9	TRBJ1-2	ASSADHYGYT
TRBV5-1	TRBJ1-1	ACSPVIRGNTEAF
TRBV7-9	TRBJ2-4	ASSYMRGAKNIQY
TRBV9	TRBJ1-1	ASSSTRHGTEAF
TRBV4-3	TRBJ1-1	ASSLNARTEAF
TRBV6-1	TRBJ2-7	ASSEASPLAGVIYEQY
TRBV6-5	TRBJ2-5	ASSKNSGVTEETQY
TRBV2	TRBJ1-2	ASSEVKLLDGYT
TRBV12-5	TRBJ1-4	ASGFQTGATNEKLF
TRBV9	TRBJ2-5	ASSVAGTGLQETQY
TRBV20-1	TRBJ2-3	SATGPGGSMSTDTQY
TRBV12-5	TRBJ2-5	ASGLGETGNREQY
TRBV7-2	TRBJ1-5	ASSPEGGRNQPQH
TRBV20-1	TRBJ2-4	SAPKGVVGTKNIQY
TRBV27	TRBJ1-2	ASSPRGGGSYT
TRBV11-1	TRBJ2-7	ASSPTRGRGNEQY